A selection of T cell receptor beta chains follows, all from one sample in a study of cytotoxic CD8 clonotypes in ibrutinib-treated CLL. Only in-frame clones appear in the TCRdb table, and some are missing; sequencing was by immunoSEQ multiplex PCR. The sample contains over 120,000 clones, approximately 80% of which appear only once. The source material was PBMCs, sampled after 36 months of ibrutinib treatment. The receptor set was obtained from a human donor with chronic lymphocytic leukemia. Each CDR3 is given with its conserved first and last residue. D genes are given only for firm matches. Expanded clones get a size class; other rows say once, few or many, or leave the size out.

>TRBJ1-1|-|TRBV19|14|-
CASSIPPRNTEAFF
TGTGCCAGTAGTATCCCACCTCGGAACACTGAAGCTTTCTTT
>TRBJ1-5|-|TRBV5-6|12|-
CASSLLNQPQHF
TGTGCCAGCAGCTTACTGAATCAGCCCCAGCATTTT
>TRBJ2-2|-|TRBV11-3|15|TRBD1
CASSYSGTGAGELFF
TGTGCCAGCAGCTATTCCGGGACAGGGGCCGGGGAGCTGTTTTTT
>TRBJ2-2|many|TRBV10-3|15|-
CAIKTPSGDTGELFF
TGTGCCATCAAAACACCCTCCGGTGACACCGGGGAGCTGTTTTTT
>TRBJ1-1|-|TRBV21-1|13|-
CASTGTGNTEAFF
TGTGCCAGCACAGGCACTGGGAACACTGAAGCTTTCTTT
>TRBJ1-1|-|TRBV4-2|15|-
CASSQENRVYTEAFF
TGTGCCAGCAGCCAAGAGAACAGGGTTTACACTGAAGCTTTCTTT
>TRBJ2-5|-|TRBV9|14|TRBD2
CASSVGAGGETQYF
TGTGCCAGCAGCGTAGGAGCGGGAGGAGAGACCCAGTACTTC
>TRBJ2-3|-|TRBV7-6|15|-
CASSLRQVSTDTQYF
TGTGCCAGCAGCTTAAGGCAGGTTAGCACAGATACGCAGTATTTT
>TRBJ1-1|once|TRBV7-8|16|-
CASSLVNLRRNTEAFF
TGTGCCAGCAGCTTGGTTAACCTCCGTCGTAACACTGAAGCTTTCTTT
>TRBJ1-5|-|TRBV15|16|-
CATSSDLARSNQPQHF
TGTGCCACCAGCAGTGATCTAGCTAGGAGCAATCAGCCCCAGCATTTT
>TRBJ1-1|-|TRBV7-9|14|-
CASSADSGRTEAFF
TGTGCCAGCAGCGCCGACTCAGGTAGAACTGAAGCTTTCTTT
>TRBJ1-5|-|TRBV18|16|-
CASSPPVGGPNQPQHF
TGTGCCAGCTCACCACCGGTGGGGGGCCCGAATCAGCCCCAGCATTTT
>TRBJ1-2|-|TRBV28|12|-
CASSSRLYGYTF
TGTGCCAGCAGCTCAAGGCTGTATGGCTACACCTTC
>TRBJ2-7|-|TRBV19|16|TRBD2
CASSIGRGRASYEQYF
TGTGCCAGTAGTATAGGGCGCGGGAGGGCCTCCTACGAGCAGTACTTC
>TRBJ2-7|-|TRBV10-1|15|TRBD2
CASSESPLAGYEQYF
TGCGCCAGCAGTGAGTCCCCCTTAGCGGGCTACGAGCAGTACTTC
>TRBJ2-7|-|TRBV9|14|-
CASSVSVGAYEQYF
TGTGCCAGCAGCGTCAGCGTAGGGGCCTACGAGCAGTACTTC
>TRBJ1-1|-|TRBV6-4|14|-
CASRAGVGNTEAFF
TGTGCCAGCAGAGCCGGGGTCGGCAACACTGAAGCTTTCTTT
>TRBJ1-1|-|TRBV30|15|-
CAWSPRSRLNTEAFF
TGTGCCTGGAGTCCCCGGTCCAGGCTGAACACTGAAGCTTTCTTT
>TRBJ2-7|-|TRBV29-1|13|TRBD1
CSARGQGGYEQYF
TGCAGCGCCAGAGGACAGGGCGGCTACGAGCAGTACTTC
>TRBJ1-5|-|TRBV28|13|TRBD1
CARGDRPNQPQHF
TGTGCCAGGGGGGACAGGCCCAATCAGCCCCAGCATTTT
>TRBJ1-2|few|TRBV19|13|TRBD1
CASSIGQGYGYTF
TGTGCCAGTAGTATAGGACAGGGCTATGGCTACACCTTC